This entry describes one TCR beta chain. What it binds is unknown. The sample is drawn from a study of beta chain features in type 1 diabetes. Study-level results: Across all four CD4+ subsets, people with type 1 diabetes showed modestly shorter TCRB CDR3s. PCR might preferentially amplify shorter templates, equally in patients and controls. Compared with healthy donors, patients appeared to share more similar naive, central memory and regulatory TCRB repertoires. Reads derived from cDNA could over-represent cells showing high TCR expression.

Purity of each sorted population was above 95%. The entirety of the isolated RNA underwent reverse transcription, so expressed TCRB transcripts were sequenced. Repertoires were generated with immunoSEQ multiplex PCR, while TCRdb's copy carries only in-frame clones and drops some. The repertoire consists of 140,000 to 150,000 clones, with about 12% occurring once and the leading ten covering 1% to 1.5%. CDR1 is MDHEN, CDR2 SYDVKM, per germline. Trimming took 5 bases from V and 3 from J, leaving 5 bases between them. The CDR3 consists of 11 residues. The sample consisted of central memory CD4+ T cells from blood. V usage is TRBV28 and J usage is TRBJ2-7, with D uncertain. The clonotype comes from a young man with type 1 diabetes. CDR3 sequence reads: CASSKIYEQYF. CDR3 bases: TGTGCCAGCAGTAAAATCTACGAGCAGTACTTC.